What follows are 18 T cell receptor beta chains derived from one specimen sequenced in a study of blood T cell repertoires in COVID-19. Assay used: immunoSEQ multiplex PCR; TCRdb lists only in-frame clones, some missing. The sample gives under 150,000 clones, 88% of which show up once; 7.6% is in the top ten. Sample: peripheral blood. Receptors were obtained from a man in his fifties with acute or convalescent COVID-19.

V usage is TRBV24-1 and J usage is TRBJ2-7; tentative D call: TRBD1 (5 bases). V was cut by 3 bases and J by 3 bases, with 14 bases left in between. In germline, CDR1 is KGHDR, CDR2 SFDVKD. CDR3 length equals 15 residues. Here the CDR3 reads CATSDPWKGDYEQYF. Here the CDR3 DNA reads TGTGCCACCAGTGATCCCTGGAAAGGGGACTACGAGCAGTACTTC.

The gene calls are TRBV19 and TRBJ2-3; TRBD2 aligns across 7 bases. The germline gives CDR1 LNHDA, CDR2 SQIVND (reference sequence). The CDR3 contains 14 residues. V shed 6 bases, J shed 3 bases, and the junction held 6 bases outside the gene matches. In nucleotides, the CDR3 is TGTGCCAGTAGGGAGACTAGCACTACAGATACGCAGTATTTT. It codes for CASRETSTTDTQYF.

The table lists this clone with a count of one. The chain recombines TRBV6-6 with TRBJ2-5; 8 nucleotides agree with TRBD2. The CDR3 contains 14 residues. V dropped 2 bases and J dropped 13; count of bases not matched to a gene: 12. Germline V CDR1 and CDR2: MNHNY, SVGAGI (reference sequence). The CDR3 here is CASSYRVREAPGYF. The CDR3 nucleotides are TGTGCCAGCAGTTACCGGGTGCGGGAGGCACCAGGGTACTTC.

This clone has just one count. The V and J genes are TRBV19 and TRBJ2-1; possible D gene TRBD2, 5 bases. Per the germline V gene, CDR1 is LNHDA and CDR2 is SQIVND (reference sequence). The CDR3 is 17 residues long. V was shortened by 5 bases and J by 1 base, with 18 bases between the two germline ends. CDR3 amino acids: CASSLPPGLYSYNEQFF. CDR3 nucleotide sequence: TGTGCCAGTAGTCTCCCACCCGGACTCTATTCCTACAATGAGCAGTTCTTC. Complete variable domain (other parts from reference TRBV19 and TRBJ2-1): DGGITQSPKYLFRKEGQNVTLSCEQNLNHDAMYWYRQDPGQGLRLIYYSQIVNDFQKGDIAEGYSVSREKKESFPLTVTSAQKNPTAFYLCASSLPPGLYSYNEQFFGPGTRLTVL.

V usage is TRBV11-3 and J usage is TRBJ2-5, with TRBD1 matching over 7 bases. Germline V gene sequence: CDR1 SGHNT, CDR2 YENEEA. The CDR3 has 13 amino acids. V gave up 5 bases and J gave up 5 bases; unmatched junction bases: 5. The DNA of the CDR3 is TGTGCCAGCAGCGCTAACAGGGGTGAGACCCAGTACTTC. This encodes CASSANRGETQYF.

The chain employs TRBV27 and TRBJ2-1; 11 bases are shared with TRBD2. Germline V gives CDR1 MNHEY, CDR2 SMNVEV (reference sequence). The CDR3 sequence is 17 residues long. Trimming at V came to 8 bases and at J to 1 base, leaving 10 bases not matched to a gene. CDR3 coding DNA: TGTGCCAGCTCGGGGGTTAGACTAGCGGGATCCTACAATGAGCAGTTCTTC. Its protein product is CASSGVRLAGSYNEQFF.

The V gene is TRBV18, the J gene TRBJ1-5; TRBD1 aligns across 10 bases. Germline CDR1 KGHSH, CDR2 LQKENI. The CDR3 has 16 residues. The junction had 6 bases not matched to a gene; V was cut back by 3 bases and J by 4 bases. The CDR3 DNA is TGTGCCAGCTCACCCTACCGACAGGGGGCGAATCAGCCCCAGCATTTT. It codes for CASSPYRQGANQPQHF.

The chain has TRBV3-1 (or the pseudogene TRBV3-2) and TRBJ2-7, with 11 bases identical to TRBD2. Germline assignment: CDR1 LGHDT and CDR2 YNNKEL (reference sequence). V was clipped by 0 bases and J by 6 bases; unmatched bases: 7. The CDR3 loop spans 16 amino acids. CDR3 bases: TGTGCCAGCAGCCAAGAACAGACTAGCGGGACGGGCGAGCAGTACTTC. Translating it yields CASSQEQTSGTGEQYF.

This rearrangement joins TRBV6-6 to TRBJ1-6; D is perhaps TRBD1 (5 bases). In germline, CDR1 is MNHNY, CDR2 SVGAGI (reference sequence). V lost 6 bases and J 0 bases, leaving 12 bases between the germline ends. The CDR3 totals 16 residues. This CDR3 reads CASRATASSYNSPLHF. The CDR3 nucleotides are TGTGCCAGCAGAGCGACAGCGAGCTCCTATAATTCACCCCTCCACTTT.

This clone was seen once. V gene TRBV12-5 combines with J gene TRBJ1-1, with D unresolved. Germline lookup yields CDR1 LGHNT and CDR2 FRNRAP. The CDR3 runs 11 residues. V shed 7 bases and J shed 5 bases, with 8 bases lying between them. The CDR3, as DNA: TGTGCTAGTGCTTCTCCGACTGAAGCTTTCTTT. Translation gives CASASPTEAFF. The full variable domain, its missing parts supplied by reference TRBV12-5 and TRBJ1-1, is DARVTQTPRHKVTEMGQEVTMRCQPILGHNTVFWYRQTMMQGLELLAYFRNRAPLDDSGMPKDRFSAEMPDATLATLKIQPSEPRDSAVYFCASASPTEAFFGQGTRLTVV.

The chain has TRBV27 and TRBJ2-5, with 7 bases aligning to TRBD2. V dropped 3 bases and J dropped 7; count of bases not matched to a gene: 8. The germline V gene encodes CDR1 MNHEY and CDR2 SMNVEV (reference sequence). There are 14 residues in the CDR3. CDR3 DNA sequence: TGTGCCAGCAGTTTGAACCCGGGGAGGGGGACCCAGTACTTC. Its translation is CASSLNPGRGTQYF.

The chain links TRBV6-6 to TRBJ2-7; a weak D match, TRBD2 (6 bases). Germline V gives CDR1 MNHNY, CDR2 SVGAGI (reference sequence). Trimming removed 2 bases at V and 5 bases at J, with 16 bases between. The CDR3 contains 15 residues. CDR3 bases: TGTGCCAGCAGTTACCATCGGGAGAAGAACCACGAGCAGTACTTC. This translates into CASSYHREKNHEQYF.

A note on this clone: This CDR3 is also generated by other DNA sequences in the sample. The J gene is TRBJ1-2, the V gene TRBV4-2, with TRBD1 matching over 8 bases. V lost 0 bases and J lost 3; bases outside the gene matches: 3. CDR3 length equals 15 residues. In germline, CDR1 is LGHNA, CDR2 YNFKEQ. Here the CDR3 DNA reads TGTGCCAGCAGCCAAGATCAGGGGGCGGACTATGGCTACACCTTC. It codes for CASSQDQGADYGYTF.

A single count supports this clone. The chain links TRBV5-8 to TRBJ2-3, with D hard to call. CDR1 is SGHTS, CDR2 YDEGEE, per germline. V was pared by 0 bases and J by 5 bases, with 7 bases between. This CDR3 is 13 amino acids long. This CDR3 is CASSLVPGDTQYF. The CDR3 region has the DNA TGTGCCAGCAGCTTGGTTCCGGGAGATACGCAGTATTTT.

The genes are TRBV11-3 and TRBJ2-5, with 7 bases identical to TRBD2. The trim removed 3 bases at V and 0 bases at J, leaving 10 bases unmatched. The CDR3 is 17 amino acids. Looked up from germline, CDR1 is SGHNT and CDR2 is YENEEA. DNA for the CDR3: TGTGCCAGCAGCTTGGGGGAAGCGGGACGGTACCAAGAGACCCAGTACTTC. Translation: CASSLGEAGRYQETQYF.

This chain connects TRBV19 to TRBJ1-5; D gene ambiguous. Germline CDR1 and CDR2: LNHDA and SQIVND (reference sequence). This CDR3 region has 14 residues. V was trimmed by 7 bases and J by 1 base, leaving 11 bases between them. CDR3 DNA: TGTGCCAGTACCGATAACCTAAGCAATCAGCCCCAGCATTTT. Protein product: CASTDNLSNQPQHF.

The chain uses TRBV2 and TRBJ2-2; TRBD2 matches at 8 bases. Germline values: CDR1 SNHLY, CDR2 FYNNEI. V was clipped by 5 bases and J by 1 base; unmatched bases: 3. The CDR3 extends over 15 amino acids. CDR3: CASSPTSGNTGELFF. As DNA, the CDR3 is TGTGCCAGCAGTCCAACTAGCGGGAACACCGGGGAGCTGTTTTTT.

This chain uses TRBV6-7 with TRBJ2-1; possible D gene TRBD1, 6 bases. TRBV6-7 counts as an open reading frame of uncertain function. The CDR3 runs to 16 residues. Deletions cut 5 bases from V and 7 bases from J, with 21 bases between. CDR3 sequence (DNA): TGTGCCAGCAGTAGTACCGGGACATCGGTCGGGAATGAGCAGTTCTTC. Translated: CASSSTGTSVGNEQFF.